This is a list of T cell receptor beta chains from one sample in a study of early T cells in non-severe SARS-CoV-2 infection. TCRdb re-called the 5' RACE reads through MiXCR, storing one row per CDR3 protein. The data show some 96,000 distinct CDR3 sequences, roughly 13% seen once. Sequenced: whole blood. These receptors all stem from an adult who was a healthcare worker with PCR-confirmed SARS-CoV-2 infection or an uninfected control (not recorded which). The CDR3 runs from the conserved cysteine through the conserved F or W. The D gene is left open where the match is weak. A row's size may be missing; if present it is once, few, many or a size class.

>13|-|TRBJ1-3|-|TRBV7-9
CASPRNSGNTIYF
TGTGCCAGCCCTCGGAACAGCGGAAACACCATATATTTT
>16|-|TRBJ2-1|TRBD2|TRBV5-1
CASSAIGRGGRYEQFF
TGCGCCAGCAGCGCCATTGGGCGGGGGGGCCGCTATGAGCAGTTCTTC
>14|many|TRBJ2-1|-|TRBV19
CASRDRSSYNEQFF
TGTGCCAGTAGAGACAGGAGCTCCTACAATGAGCAGTTCTTC
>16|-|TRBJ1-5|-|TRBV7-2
CASSLHAAAGNQPQHF
TGTGCCAGCAGCTTGCACGCAGCGGCAGGCAATCAGCCCCAGCATTTT
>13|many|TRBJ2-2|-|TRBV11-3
CASRNTLHGELFF
TGTGCCAGCAGGAATACGTTGCACGGGGAGCTGTTTTTT
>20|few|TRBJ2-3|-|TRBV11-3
CASSLDRVEAGLETRDTQYF
TGTGCCAGCAGCTTAGATCGGGTAGAAGCGGGCCTCGAAACGAGGGATACGCAGTATTTT
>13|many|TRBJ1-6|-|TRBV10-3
CAITDSYNSPLHF
TGTGCCATCACGGACAGCTATAATTCACCCCTCCACTTT
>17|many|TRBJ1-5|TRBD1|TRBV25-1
CASSAQSGTGTNQPQHF
TGTGCCAGCAGTGCACAGTCCGGGACAGGGACTAATCAGCCCCAGCATTTT
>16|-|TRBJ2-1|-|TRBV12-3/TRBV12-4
CASSFTDPGPYNEQFF
TGTGCCAGCAGTTTCACAGACCCAGGTCCCTACAATGAGCAGTTCTTC
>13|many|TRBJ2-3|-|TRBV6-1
CASSEPGTDTQYF
TGTGCCAGCAGTGAACCGGGCACAGATACGCAGTATTTT
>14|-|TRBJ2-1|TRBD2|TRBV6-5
CASLAGGPRGEQFF
TGTGCCTCGCTAGCGGGGGGGCCGAGGGGCGAGCAGTTCTTC
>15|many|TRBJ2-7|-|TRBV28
CASETKGRGPYEQYF
TGTGCCAGCGAAACAAAGGGAAGGGGTCCGTACGAGCAGTACTTC
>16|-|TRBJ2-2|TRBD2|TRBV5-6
CASSWRASGPTGELFF
TGTGCCAGCAGCTGGAGGGCTAGCGGCCCCACCGGGGAGCTGTTTTTT
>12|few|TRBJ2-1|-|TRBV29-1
CSVEGAVNEQFF
TGCAGCGTTGAGGGCGCGGTAAATGAGCAGTTCTTC
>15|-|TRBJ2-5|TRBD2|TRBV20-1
CSARLAGGFQETQYF
TGCAGTGCTAGATTAGCGGGGGGGTTCCAAGAGACCCAGTACTTC
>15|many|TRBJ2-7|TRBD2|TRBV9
CASSPGLAALYEQYF
TGTGCCAGCAGCCCCGGACTAGCCGCCCTCTACGAGCAGTACTTC
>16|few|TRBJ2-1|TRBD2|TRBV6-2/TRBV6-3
CASRDPGTSSRGEQFF
TGTGCCAGCAGGGACCCCGGGACTAGCTCTCGAGGTGAGCAGTTCTTC
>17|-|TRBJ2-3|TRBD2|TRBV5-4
CASSLLVLAGGSDTQYF
TGTGCCAGCAGCTTGCTGGTACTAGCGGGGGGATCAGATACGCAGTATTTT
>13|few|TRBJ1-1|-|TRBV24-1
CATKNSRNTEAFF
TGTGCCACCAAGAACAGCCGGAACACTGAAGCTTTCTTT
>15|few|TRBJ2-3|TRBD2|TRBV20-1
CSAPKSGDSTDTQYF
TGCAGTGCTCCGAAGAGCGGGGATAGCACAGATACGCAGTATTTT
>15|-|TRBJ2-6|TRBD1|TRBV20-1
CSAKGTASGANVLTF
TGCAGTGCTAAGGGGACAGCCTCTGGGGCCAACGTCCTGACTTTC
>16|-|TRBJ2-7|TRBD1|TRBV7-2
CASSLQGVAGSNEQYF
TGTGCCAGCAGCTTACAGGGGGTGGCAGGGAGCAACGAGCAGTACTTC
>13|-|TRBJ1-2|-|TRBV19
CASIGRSLQGYTF
TGTGCCAGTATAGGTCGGAGTCTTCAGGGCTACACCTTC
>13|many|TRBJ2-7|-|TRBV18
CASSLSGSYEQYF
TGTGCCAGCTCACTCTCAGGGTCGTACGAGCAGTACTTC
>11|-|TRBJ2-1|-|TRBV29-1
CSVEDLAKQFF
TGCAGCGTTGAAGATCTAGCCAAGCAGTTCTTC
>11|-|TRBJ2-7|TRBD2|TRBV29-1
CSSGGLYEQYF
TGCAGCTCGGGGGGACTTTACGAGCAGTACTTC
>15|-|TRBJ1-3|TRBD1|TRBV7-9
CASSLGTGPGNTIYF
TGTGCCAGCAGCTTAGGGACAGGGCCTGGAAACACCATATATTTT
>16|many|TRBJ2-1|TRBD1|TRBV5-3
CARRSTRDRVVYEQFF
TGTGCCAGAAGGTCCACCCGGGACAGGGTGGTCTATGAGCAGTTCTTC
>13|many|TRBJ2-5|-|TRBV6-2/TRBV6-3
CASSGTALGTQYF
TGTGCCAGCAGCGGGACCGCGCTTGGGACCCAGTACTTC
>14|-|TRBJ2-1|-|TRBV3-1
CASSQVRGFNEQFF
TGTGCCAGCAGCCAAGTCCGAGGATTCAATGAGCAGTTCTTC
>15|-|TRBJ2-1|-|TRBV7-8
CASSPQGGQGNEQFF
TGTGCCAGCAGCCCTCAAGGGGGGCAGGGGAATGAGCAGTTCTTC
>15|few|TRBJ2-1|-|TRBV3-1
CASSRGGVSYNEQFF
TGTGCCAGCAGCCGCGGAGGGGTCTCCTACAATGAGCAGTTCTTC
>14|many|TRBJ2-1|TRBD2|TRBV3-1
CASSQDFGGGEQFF
TGTGCCAGCAGCCAAGATTTTGGGGGAGGGGAGCAGTTCTTC
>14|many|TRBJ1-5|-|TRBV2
CASTADSSLRPQHF
TGTGCCAGCACCGCTGACAGTTCCCTTAGACCCCAGCATTTT
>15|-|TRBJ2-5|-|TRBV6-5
CASSYGGTARETQYF
TGTGCCAGCAGTTACGGTGGAACAGCACGAGAGACCCAGTACTTC
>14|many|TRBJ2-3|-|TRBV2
CASKAGVTTDTQYF
TGTGCCAGCAAGGCGGGCGTCACCACAGATACGCAGTATTTT
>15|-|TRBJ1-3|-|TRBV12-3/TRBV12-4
CASSLVGSTGNTKYF
TGTGCCAGCAGTTTAGTGGGGTCCACTGGAAACACCAAATATTTT
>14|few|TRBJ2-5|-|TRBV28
CASSPRPGQETQYF
TGTGCCAGCAGCCCACGGCCAGGGCAAGAGACCCAGTACTTC
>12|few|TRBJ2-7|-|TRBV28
CASSPTVGEQYF
TGTGCCAGCAGTCCGACAGTCGGCGAGCAGTACTTC
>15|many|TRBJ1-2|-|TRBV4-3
CASSQDRTDSYGYTF
TGCGCCAGCAGCCAAGACCGGACCGACAGTTATGGCTACACCTTC
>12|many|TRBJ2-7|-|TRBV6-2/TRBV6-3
CASSRASYEQYF
TGTGCCAGCAGCCGAGCTTCGTACGAGCAGTACTTC
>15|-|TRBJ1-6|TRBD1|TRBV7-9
CASSFGGQDNSPLHF
TGTGCCAGCAGCTTCGGGGGACAGGACAATTCACCCCTCCACTTT
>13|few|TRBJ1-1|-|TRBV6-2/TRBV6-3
CASSSSWDTDAFF
TGTGCCAGCAGTTCTTCCTGGGACACTGATGCTTTCTTT